This T cell receptor beta chain was identified in a study of blood T cell repertoires in COVID-19. Original processing notes: Amplified reference gene primers provided the basis for estimating nucleated cell counts. Using immunoSEQ multiplex PCR, the repertoire was profiled, and TCRdb retains in-frame clones only, with some absent. V and J calls and clone size are given by that table; D and trimming were obtained from the DNA. This table holds hundreds of thousands of clones, 89% found once. The germline CDR1 and CDR2 sequences are LGHDT and YNNKEL (reference sequence). CDR3 length equals 18 residues. Losses at the gene ends were 4 bases for V and 4 bases for J; bases not matched to a gene: 11.

This receptor was identified in a man in his late teens or twenties with COVID-19, enrolled during active disease. The chain has TRBV3-1 (or the pseudogene TRBV3-2) and TRBJ2-2; TRBD2 matches 11 bases. The material sequenced was peripheral blood. This CDR3 reads CASSPRQLAGARTGELFF. CDR3 bases: TGTGCCAGCAGCCCCCGCCAACTAGCGGGGGCACGCACCGGGGAGCTGTTTTTT.